These 21 T cell receptor beta chains originate from one sample sequenced in a study of chemoradiotherapy in HPV16-positive cancers. TCRdb's table, derived via immunoSEQ multiplex PCR, lists solely in-frame clones and lacks some. Altogether about 2,400 clones are present, about 88% being singletons, with the ten largest covering 6%. This sample comprised tumor tissue, obtained from a patient who underwent chemoradiotherapy. These receptors all come from a human donor with HPV-associated anogenital cancer.

The chain uses TRBV28 and TRBJ1-2, with D tentatively TRBD1 (5 bases). Trimming took off 6 bases at V and 5 bases at J, with 16 bases between the two ends. There are 14 residues in the CDR3. CDR1 MDHEN and CDR2 SYDVKM come from the germline V gene. The CDR3 DNA sequence: TGTGCCAGCAGCCGGGACCCCGGGATGTATGGCTACACCTTC. Amino acids: CASSRDPGMYGYTF.

The chain links TRBV28 to TRBJ2-5; 8 bases are a match to TRBD2. The CDR3 spans 16 residues. Germline trimming cut 6 bases from V and 3 bases from J; bases unmatched to any gene: 12. The germline V gene has CDR1 MDHEN and CDR2 SYDVKM. The CDR3 DNA reads TGTGCCAGCAGCCGACGAGTTAGCGGGGAGAAAGAGACCCAGTACTTC. Its protein is CASSRRVSGEKETQYF.

The chain recombines TRBV6-1 with TRBJ1-2, with D perhaps TRBD1 (5 bases). The germline V gene has CDR1 MNHNS and CDR2 SASEGT. Trimming took 6 bases from V and 6 from J, leaving 8 bases between them. The CDR3 contains 11 residues. The CDR3 coding sequence is TGTGCCAGCAGGATGACAGATGGCTACACCTTC. It codes for CASRMTDGYTF.

The rearrangement uses TRBV11-2 and TRBJ1-2, with D perhaps matching TRBD1 (5 bases). V lost 2 bases and J 4 bases, leaving 17 bases between the germline ends. CDR3 size: 16 residues. Per germline, CDR1 SGHAT and CDR2 FQNNGV. CDR3 nucleotide sequence: TGTGCCAGCAGCTTAAGCGCGTCAGGGCTCATCTATGGCTACACCTTC. It codes for CASSLSASGLIYGYTF.

V and J are TRBV9 and TRBJ1-2; D is possibly TRBD1 (5 bases). V dropped 0 bases and J dropped 8 bases, with 11 bases sitting between them. This CDR3 comprises 13 residues. CDR1 and CDR2 (germline): SGDLS, YYNGEE. In nucleotides, the CDR3 is TGTGCCAGCAGCGTAGGAGAAGGGGACGGCTACACCTTC. Protein product: CASSVGEGDGYTF. Using reference TRBV9 and TRBJ1-2 for the parts outside the CDR3, the full variable domain is DSGVTQTPKHLITATGQRVTLRCSPRSGDLSVYWYQQSLDQGLQFLIQYYNGEERAKGNILERFSAQQFPDLHSELNLSSLELGDSALYFCASSVGEGDGYTFGSGTRLTVV.

Only one count was recorded for this clone. This chain joins TRBV18 and TRBJ2-1; D unresolved. The CDR3 is 11 amino acids. The germline V gene has CDR1 KGHSH and CDR2 LQKENI. The V gene lost 6 bases and the J gene lost 6 bases, with 6 bases spanning the gap. CDR3 bases: TGTGCCAGCTCGTCTTTCAATGAGCAGTTCTTC. This gives the protein CASSSFNEQFF.

This clone showed up just once. The chain employs TRBV5-4 and TRBJ2-7, with TRBD1 matching over 7 bases. Germline values: CDR1 SGHNT, CDR2 YYREEE (reference sequence). V shed 3 bases and J 4 bases; nucleotides not matched to a gene: 4. This CDR3 spans 13 amino acids. Here the CDR3 DNA reads TGTGCCAGCAGCTGGGGACAGATGTACGAGCAGTACTTC. Residues: CASSWGQMYEQYF. Full variable domain (remainder filled in from reference TRBV5-4 and TRBJ2-7): ETGVTQSPTHLIKTRGQQVTLRCSSQSGHNTVSWYQQALGQGPQFIFQYYREEENGRGNFPPRFSGLQFPNYSSELNVNALELDDSALYLCASSWGQMYEQYFGPGTRLTVT.

The rearrangement uses TRBV4-1 and TRBJ2-7; possibly TRBD2 for D (6 bases). CDR1 is MGHRA and CDR2 is YSYEKL in the germline V gene. CDR3 length: 15 residues. The germline V and J ends were trimmed by 8 bases and 2 bases, with 19 bases remaining between them. The DNA of the CDR3 is TGCGCCAGCGCCCTATTGGAGGGGCCTACCTACGAGCAGTACTTC. Its translation is CASALLEGPTYEQYF.

This chain joins TRBV19 and TRBJ1-3, with D tentatively TRBD1 (6 bases). V lost 3 bases and J lost 2, with 14 bases in between. The CDR3 has 16 amino acids. CDR1 and CDR2 from the germline V gene are LNHDA and SQIVND (reference sequence). The CDR3 sequence: CASSILFYRAGNTIYF. CDR3 nucleotides: TGTGCCAGTAGTATCCTTTTCTACAGGGCTGGAAACACCATATATTTT.

This chain links TRBV19 with TRBJ1-2; possibly TRBD1 for D (6 bases). The CDR3 is 12 amino acids. V gave up 2 bases and J gave up 9 bases, with 10 bases separating them. Looked up from germline, CDR1 is LNHDA and CDR2 is SQIVND (reference sequence). The CDR3 bases are TGTGCCAGTAGTATACTACAGGGAAGCTACACCTTC. Its protein is CASSILQGSYTF.

The rearrangement uses TRBV5-5 and TRBJ2-7, with TRBD1 matching 10 bases. This CDR3 region has 16 residues. Germline CDR1 and CDR2: SGHKS and YYEKEE (reference sequence). V lost 4 bases, J lost 2 bases, and 9 bases stayed unmatched. The CDR3 loop is CASSSQDRGTTYEQYF. CDR3 sequence (DNA): TGTGCCAGCAGCAGCCAGGACAGGGGGACCACCTACGAGCAGTACTTC.

The chain couples TRBV11-2 to TRBJ1-3; 8 bases map to TRBD1. The ends lost 4 bases at V and 0 bases at J; junction bases unmatched: 8. Germline CDR1 reads SGHAT; CDR2 reads FQNNGV. The CDR3 is 17 amino acids. CDR3: CASSSRTGPYSGNTIYF. The CDR3 region has the DNA TGTGCCAGCAGCTCTCGGACAGGGCCGTACTCTGGAAACACCATATATTTT.

This chain uses TRBV30 with TRBJ1-5; D is uncertain. The germline V gene has CDR1 GTSNPN and CDR2 SVGIG (reference sequence). V dropped 8 bases and J dropped 2 bases, with 10 bases sitting between them. The CDR3 runs to 12 residues. The CDR3 DNA follows: TGTGCCCATGGTACAGGCAATCAGCCCCAGCATTTT. It encodes CAHGTGNQPQHF.

The chain combines TRBV15 with TRBJ1-5; D unresolved. Germline V gene data show CDR1 as LNHNV and CDR2 as YYDKDF (reference sequence). Between the trimmed V and J ends, which lost 0 bases and 5 bases, there was a span of 14 bases. The CDR3 is 16 amino acids. CDR3 residues: CATSRDRGVGYQPQHF. Written as DNA, the CDR3 is TGTGCCACCAGCAGAGACCGCGGGGTGGGCTATCAGCCCCAGCATTTT.

This chain uses TRBV4-3 with TRBJ1-2; possibly TRBD1 for D (5 bases). This CDR3 region has 16 residues. Trimming cost V 3 bases and J 2 bases, with 16 bases left between them. CDR1 and CDR2 (germline): LGHNA, YSLEER. The CDR3 here is CASSHHPPGTNYGYTF. Here the CDR3 DNA reads TGCGCCAGCAGCCATCATCCCCCAGGGACCAACTATGGCTACACCTTC.

This chain links TRBV28 with TRBJ1-1; no clear D gene. CDR3 size: 13 residues. Germline V gene data show CDR1 as MDHEN and CDR2 as SYDVKM. Trimming stripped 3 bases from V and 4 bases from J, with 9 bases between. CDR3 sequence reads: CASSLLGSTEAFF. As DNA, the CDR3 is TGTGCCAGCAGTTTGTTAGGGTCCACTGAAGCTTTCTTT. The whole variable domain, remainder taken from reference TRBV28 and TRBJ1-1, is DVKVTQSSRYLVKRTGEKVFLECVQDMDHENMFWYRQDPGLGLRLIYFSYDVKMKEKGDIPEGYSVSREKKERFSLILESASTNQTSMYLCASSLLGSTEAFFGQGTRLTVV.

The V and J genes are TRBV7-6 and TRBJ1-1; D unclear. Germline assignment: CDR1 SGHVS and CDR2 FNYEAQ. The CDR3 runs to 13 residues. V lost 5 bases and J 6 bases, leaving 13 bases between the germline ends. DNA for the CDR3: TGTGCCAGCAGCCCGGGGTATCCGGCTGAAGCTTTCTTT. Protein sequence: CASSPGYPAEAFF.

This clone was observed once. This chain uses TRBV27 with TRBJ1-3; 7 positions match TRBD1. The CDR3 has 17 amino acids. The junction had 9 bases not matched to a gene; V was cut back by 0 bases and J by 4 bases. Germline CDR1 MNHEY, CDR2 SMNVEV (reference sequence). Here the CDR3 reads CASSLSYPGGSGNTIYF. The CDR3 DNA reads TGTGCCAGCAGTTTATCATATCCAGGGGGAAGCGGAAACACCATATATTTT.

The chain has TRBV7-9 and TRBJ2-2; D might be TRBD2 (6 bases). The CDR3 covers 14 residues. Trimming cost V 3 bases and J 1 base, with 6 bases left between them. Germline loops: CDR1 SEHNR, CDR2 FQNEAQ (reference sequence). The CDR3 DNA sequence: TGTGCCAGCAGCTTGGGGGGGAACACCGGGGAGCTGTTTTTT. Protein: CASSLGGNTGELFF.

This clone has a single count. The chain has TRBV4-3 and TRBJ2-5; 10 nucleotides agree with TRBD2. V lost 0 bases to trimming and J lost 7 bases; unmatched junction nucleotides: 14. Germline V gene lookup returns CDR1 LGHNA and CDR2 YSLEER. This CDR3 region has 18 residues. The CDR3 nucleotides read TGCGCCAGCAGCCAAGATGAGGCTAGCGGGGGTCTCAGGGGGACCCAGTACTTC. Amino acids: CASSQDEASGGLRGTQYF.

The chain combines TRBV29-1 with TRBJ2-3; D unclear. V was trimmed by 3 bases and J by 7 bases, leaving 11 bases between them. The CDR3 length is 12 residues. The germline V gene has CDR1 SQVTM and CDR2 ANQGSEA. The CDR3, as DNA: TGCAGCGTTGAGGGCTTTGTTTATACGCAGTATTTT. It yields the protein CSVEGFVYTQYF.